These 28 T cell receptor beta chains originate from one sample sequenced in a study of blood T cell repertoires in COVID-19. Measured with immunoSEQ multiplex PCR; TCRdb has only the in-frame clones, and not every one. The sample contains 200,000 to 250,000 clones, roughly 86% of which appear only once. The sample was peripheral blood. The receptor set was obtained from a woman in her 50s with COVID-19, enrolled during active disease.

The chain has TRBV19 and TRBJ2-1; TRBD2 matches 7 bases. The CDR3 totals 14 residues. Germline assignment: CDR1 LNHDA and CDR2 SQIVND (reference sequence). With V trimmed by 3 bases and J by 3 bases, 2 bases remained unmatched. Written as DNA, the CDR3 is TGTGCCAGTAGTATGGCGGGGGTCTACAATGAGCAGTTCTTC. Residues: CASSMAGVYNEQFF.

Remarks on this clone: Other DNA sequences in this specimen translate into the identical CDR3. The chain joins TRBV14 to TRBJ1-1, with 7 bases aligning to TRBD1. Germline loops: CDR1 SGHDN, CDR2 FVKESK. This CDR3 spans 14 amino acids. J was trimmed by 5 bases and V by 1 base; bases with no gene match: 4. CDR3 region: CASSQVRGNTEAFF. CDR3 sequence (DNA): TGTGCCAGCAGCCAAGTCAGGGGGAATACTGAAGCTTTCTTT. Complete variable domain (other parts from reference TRBV14 and TRBJ1-1): EAGVTQFPSHSVIEKGQTVTLRCDPISGHDNLYWYRRVMGKEIKFLLHFVKESKQDESGMPNNRFLAERTGGTYSTLKVQPAELEDSGVYFCASSQVRGNTEAFFGQGTRLTVV.

The J gene is TRBJ2-7, the V gene TRBV6-2 or TRBV6-3; 7 positions agree with TRBD2. Germline V gene data show CDR1 as MNHEY and CDR2 as SVGEGT. After removal of 2 bases from V and 5 bases from J, the junction contained 9 bases not matched to a gene. The CDR3 consists of 15 residues. In DNA, the CDR3 is TGTGCCAGCAGTTACCCCGGACGGGGGAGGGACGAGCAGTACGTC. It yields the protein CASSYPGRGRDEQYV.

This rearrangement joins TRBV21-1 to TRBJ2-2; no check of the table's D call, TRBD1, against the DNA was made. TRBV21-1 is assigned pseudogene status. There are 15 residues in the CDR3. The CDR3 reads CAFLDQGTRTGELFF. For the CDR3, the DNA is TGTGCCTTTTTAGATCAGGGGACCCGGACCGGGGAGCTGTTTTTT.

V is TRBV18 and J is TRBJ2-5, with D maybe TRBD1 (6 bases). V was clipped by 3 bases and J by 5 bases, with 13 bases between them. Per germline, CDR1 KGHSH and CDR2 LQKENI. The CDR3 has 14 residues. The CDR3: CASSPQGKTETQYF. The CDR3 coding sequence is TGTGCCAGCTCACCGCAGGGGAAGACGGAGACCCAGTACTTC.

The CDR3 DNA sequence: TGTGCCACCAGAGCGACAGGGAGCTCCTACGAGCAGTACGTC. It is translated as CATRATGSSYEQYV. The chain couples TRBV24-1 to TRBJ2-7; TRBD1 aligns across 7 bases. CDR1 is KGHDR, CDR2 SFDVKD, per germline. The V segment lost 7 bases and the J segment 0 bases; nucleotides outside the gene matches: 5. The CDR3 has 14 amino acids.

The V call is TRBV24-1, the J call TRBJ2-2; TRBD2 might be the D (6 bases). Germline lookup yields CDR1 KGHDR and CDR2 SFDVKD. The CDR3 has 19 amino acids. V was shortened by 1 base and J by 3 bases, with 20 bases between the two germline ends. In DNA form, the CDR3 reads TGTGCCACCAGTGATTTATCGCGGGGCCCCCCTATTCACACCGGGGAGCTGTTTTTT. Protein product: CATSDLSRGPPIHTGELFF.

The gene calls are TRBV5-1 and TRBJ2-3; weak D call: TRBD2 (6 bases). This CDR3 region has 15 residues. V dropped 1 base and J dropped 3 bases, with 12 bases sitting between them. CDR1 is SGHRS, CDR2 YFSETQ, per germline. The DNA for the CDR3 is TGCGCCAGCAGCTTGCGATCCGCGGGGACAGATACGCAGTATTTT. Amino acids: CASSLRSAGTDTQYF.

The chain uses TRBV30 and TRBJ2-7; D is unclear. The CDR3 is 12 amino acids. Germline CDR1 reads GTSNPN; CDR2 reads SVGIG (reference sequence). The V end lost 0 bases, the J end lost 7 bases, and 10 bases lay between the germline ends. The CDR3 coding sequence is TGTGCCTGGAGTGTAGCCGGCAGGGAGCAGTACGTC. It encodes CAWSVAGREQYV.

The chain couples TRBV28 to TRBJ1-2, with D possibly being TRBD1 (5 bases). Trimming pared 1 base from V and 2 bases from J, leaving 11 bases between. This CDR3 is 15 amino acids long. CDR1 and CDR2 (germline): MDHEN, SYDVKM. The CDR3 sequence: CASSLSGGFNYGYTF. The CDR3 DNA reads TGTGCCAGCAGTTTATCGGGGGGATTCAACTATGGCTACACCTTC.

Only a few counts were recorded for this clone. The V and J genes are TRBV27 and TRBJ1-6; D uncertain. Deletions cut 8 bases from V and 6 bases from J, with 11 bases between. Germline V gives CDR1 MNHEY, CDR2 SMNVEV (reference sequence). The CDR3 is 13 amino acids. The CDR3 loop reads CASRTGFNSPLHF. The CDR3 DNA reads as TGTGCCAGCCGGACGGGGTTTAATTCACCCCTCCACTTT.

A single count supports this clone. This chain connects TRBV12-5 to TRBJ1-2, with a tentative D call TRBD1 (5 bases). The germline gives CDR1 LGHNT, CDR2 FRNRAP. Between the trimmed V and J ends, which lost 1 base and 4 bases, there was a span of 10 bases. The CDR3 has 14 amino acids. The CDR3 region has the DNA TGTGCTAGTGGTTTGGGGACATCGGCCTATGGCTACACCTTC. It specifies CASGLGTSAYGYTF.

This chain connects TRBV30 to TRBJ1-5; D unclear. The CDR3 is made up of 14 amino acids. Germline V gene lookup returns CDR1 GTSNPN and CDR2 SVGIG (reference sequence). Deletions cut 2 bases from V and 3 bases from J, with 11 bases between. The CDR3 loop is CAWSRGAINQPQHF. The DNA of the CDR3 is TGTGCCTGGAGTCGGGGAGCCATCAATCAGCCCCAGCATTTT.

The chain couples TRBV5-1 to TRBJ2-2; D unresolved. Trimming pared 1 base from V and 6 bases from J, leaving 7 bases between. Germline lookup yields CDR1 SGHRS and CDR2 YFSETQ. This CDR3 has 13 residues. The CDR3 DNA is TGCGCCAGCAGCTTGTTGGCCTCCGGGGAGCTGTTTTTT. As protein: CASSLLASGELFF.

This clone was observed a few times. The V gene is TRBV28, the J gene TRBJ2-7; possible D gene TRBD1, 6 bases. Germline V gene lookup returns CDR1 MDHEN and CDR2 SYDVKM. This CDR3 region has 17 residues. Trimming left V 3 bases short and J 2 bases short, with 20 bases between. CDR3 coding DNA: TGTGCCAGCAGTTTCCCTACGGGACAACTAATTACCTACGAGCAGTACTTC. It translates to CASSFPTGQLITYEQYF.

The J gene is TRBJ2-3, the V gene TRBV19, with TRBD1 matching over 7 bases. J was trimmed by 3 bases and V by 7 bases; bases with no gene match: 10. CDR1 LNHDA and CDR2 SQIVND come from the germline V gene (reference sequence). This CDR3 comprises 15 residues. This chain's CDR3 is CASKGTRGYTDTQYF. The CDR3, as DNA: TGTGCCAGTAAGGGAACCAGGGGGTATACAGATACGCAGTATTTT. The whole variable domain, filled in from reference TRBV19 and TRBJ2-3, reads DGGITQSPKYLFRKEGQNVTLSCEQNLNHDAMYWYRQDPGQGLRLIYYSQIVNDFQKGDIAEGYSVSREKKESFPLTVTSAQKNPTAFYLCASKGTRGYTDTQYFGPGTRLTVL.

CDR3 sequence: CASSSREATEAFF. The CDR3 DNA reads TGTGCCAGCAGTTCACGGGAGGCCACTGAAGCTTTCTTT. The chain uses TRBV12-3 or TRBV12-4 and TRBJ1-1; D is uncertain. Deletions cut 4 bases from V and 4 bases from J, with 10 bases between. This CDR3 spans 13 amino acids.

V gene TRBV28 combines with J gene TRBJ2-7; 7 positions agree with TRBD1. Per the germline V gene, CDR1 is MDHEN and CDR2 is SYDVKM. V gave up 8 bases and J gave up 1 base; unmatched junction bases: 11. CDR3 length: 15 residues. The CDR3 DNA is TGTGCCAGCCCTCCTCGACAGGGACCATCCTACGAGCAGTACTTC. Translating gives CASPPRQGPSYEQYF.

The CDR3 sequence is CASSSGLAGGAGANVLTF. CDR3 DNA: TGTGCCAGCAGCTCGGGACTAGCGGGGGGCGCCGGGGCCAACGTCCTGACTTTC. V is TRBV7-2 and J is TRBJ2-6; the match to TRBD2 covers 15 bases. The germline CDR1 and CDR2 sequences are SGHTA and FQGNSA. The V and J ends lost 4 bases and 4 bases, in that order; junction bases with no gene match: 5. This CDR3 comprises 18 residues.

This clone was seen ten or more times. This chain uses TRBV24-1 with TRBJ2-5; a weak D match, TRBD1 (5 bases). The germline V gene has CDR1 KGHDR and CDR2 SFDVKD. Trimming pared 3 bases from V and 2 bases from J, leaving 12 bases between. The CDR3 totals 15 residues. For the CDR3, the DNA is TGTGCCACCAGTGATACAAGACGGACACAAGAGACCCAGTACTTC. Amino acids: CATSDTRRTQETQYF.

This clone appeared a single time. This chain uses TRBV20-1 with TRBJ2-7; D gene ambiguous. The CDR3 has 11 residues. V lost 3 bases, J lost 4 bases, and 7 bases lay in between. The germline CDR1 and CDR2 sequences are DFQATT and SNEGSKA (reference sequence). DNA of the CDR3: TGCAGTGCTAGTGGGCATTACGAGCAGTACTTC. Translating it yields CSASGHYEQYF.

The chain links TRBV28 to TRBJ2-7, with 7 positions matching TRBD2. This CDR3 has 13 residues. Trimming removed 2 bases from V and 5 bases from J; junction bases left unmatched: 3. Germline CDR1 is MDHEN and CDR2 is SYDVKM. The CDR3 spells CASSLPGGDEQYV. The DNA for the CDR3 is TGTGCCAGCAGTTTACCTGGGGGGGACGAGCAGTACGTC.

CDR3 coding DNA: TGCGCCAGCAGCTCGGACATACTGAACACTGAAGCTTTCTTT. Translating it yields CASSSDILNTEAFF. The chain links TRBV5-1 to TRBJ1-1; a weak D match, TRBD1 (5 bases). CDR1 SGHRS and CDR2 YFSETQ come from the germline V gene. Trimming cost V 3 bases and J 0 bases, with 9 bases left between them. CDR3 length: 14 amino acids.

This clone was recorded a few times. The V and J genes are TRBV29-1 and TRBJ2-2; TRBD2 matches 9 bases. Germline trimming cut 7 bases from V and 0 bases from J; bases unmatched to any gene: 9. The length of the CDR3 is 16 residues. From germline, CDR1 is SQVTM and CDR2 ANQGSEA. The CDR3 nucleotides are TGCAGCGCCATAGCGGGGGCCTCCTCGAACACCGGGGAGCTGTTTTTT. Amino acids: CSAIAGASSNTGELFF.

This chain links TRBV19 with TRBJ2-1; D call uncertain. The CDR3 is made up of 14 amino acids. V dropped 7 bases and J dropped 1 base, with 11 bases sitting between them. Germline V gene lookup returns CDR1 LNHDA and CDR2 SQIVND (reference sequence). DNA for the CDR3: TGTGCCAGTACCTTGGGCAAGTCCTACAATGAGCAGTTCTTC. Protein: CASTLGKSYNEQFF.

V usage is TRBV9 and J usage is TRBJ2-5; TRBD2 agrees at 9 bases. V shed 0 bases, J shed 4 bases, and the junction held 1 base outside the gene matches. Germline-derived CDR1 and CDR2 are SGDLS and YYNGEE. The CDR3 runs to 14 residues. The CDR3 here is CASSVVAGAETQYF. CDR3 in DNA: TGTGCCAGCAGCGTAGTAGCGGGGGCAGAGACCCAGTACTTC.

V and J are TRBV19 and TRBJ1-2; D may be TRBD1 (6 bases). Germline V gene data show CDR1 as LNHDA and CDR2 as SQIVND (reference sequence). The CDR3 extends over 13 amino acids. Trimming stripped 2 bases from V and 7 bases from J, with 11 bases between. The CDR3 nucleotides are TGTGCCAGTAGTATAACAGGGTTTCCTGGCTACACCTTC. This codes for CASSITGFPGYTF.

This chain connects TRBV11-3 to TRBJ2-2; TRBD2 matches at 7 bases. The CDR3 totals 17 residues. Germline V lookup: CDR1 SGHNT, CDR2 YENEEA. The V and J ends lost 1 base and 7 bases, in that order; junction bases with no gene match: 12. Here the CDR3 DNA reads TGTGCCAGCAGCTTAGTAATAGCGGGTCCTCGTAACGGGGAGCTGTTTTTT. Its protein product is CASSLVIAGPRNGELFF.